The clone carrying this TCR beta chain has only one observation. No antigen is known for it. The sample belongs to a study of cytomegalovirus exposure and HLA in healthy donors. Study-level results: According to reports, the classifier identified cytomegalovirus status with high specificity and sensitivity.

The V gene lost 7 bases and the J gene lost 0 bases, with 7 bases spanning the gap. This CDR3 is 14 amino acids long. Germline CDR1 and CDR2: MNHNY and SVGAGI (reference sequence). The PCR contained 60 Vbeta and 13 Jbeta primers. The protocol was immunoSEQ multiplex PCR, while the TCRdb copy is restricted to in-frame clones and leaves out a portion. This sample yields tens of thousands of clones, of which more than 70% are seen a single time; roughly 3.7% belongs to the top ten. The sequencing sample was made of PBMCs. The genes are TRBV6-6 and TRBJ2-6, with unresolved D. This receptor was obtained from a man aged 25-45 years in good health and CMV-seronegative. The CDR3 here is CASTPSSGANVLTF. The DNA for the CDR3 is TGTGCCAGCACCCCGTCCTCTGGGGCCAACGTCCTGACTTTC.